The text below deals with one T cell receptor beta chain. Germline loops: CDR1 MNHEY, CDR2 SVGEGT. The CDR3 runs to 13 residues. The V end was cut by 2 bases, the J end by 5 bases, with 9 bases between. Libraries were prepared by immunoSEQ multiplex PCR; TCRdb keeps only in-frame clonotypes and omits some of them. In the table there are about 400,000 clones, roughly 91% of which are singletons. Participants were placed into cohorts based on the clinical history they reported. Cohort 3 donors were reported recovered after two negative PCRs, clearance, or symptom resolution. The sample originates from a study of blood T cell repertoires in COVID-19. Study as a whole: Samples came from the United States, Italy and Spain, spanning acute and convalescent COVID-19.

The source is a woman aged 25 to 45 who had recovered from COVID-19. The gene calls are TRBV6-2 or TRBV6-3 and TRBJ2-5; D possibly corresponds to TRBD2 (5 bases). The specimen sequenced was PBMCs or T cells enriched from blood (not recorded which). DNA for the CDR3: TGTGCCAGCAGTTACGAGGGTGGGGAGACCCAGTACTTC. Its translation: CASSYEGGETQYF.